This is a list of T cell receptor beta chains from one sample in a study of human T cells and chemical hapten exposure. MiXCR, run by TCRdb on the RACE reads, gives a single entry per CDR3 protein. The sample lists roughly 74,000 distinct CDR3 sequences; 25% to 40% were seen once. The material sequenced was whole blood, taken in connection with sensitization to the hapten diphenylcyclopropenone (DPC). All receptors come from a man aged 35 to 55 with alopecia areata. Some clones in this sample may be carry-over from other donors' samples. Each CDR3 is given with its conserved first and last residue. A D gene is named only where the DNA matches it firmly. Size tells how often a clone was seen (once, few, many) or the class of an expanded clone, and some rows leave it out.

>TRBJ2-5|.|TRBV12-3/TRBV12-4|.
CASSFGSQETQYF
TGTGCCAGCAGTTTCGGAAGCCAAGAGACCCAGTACTTC
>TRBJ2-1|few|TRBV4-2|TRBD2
CASSQDAAGGLRNEQFF
TGTGCCAGCAGCCAAGATGCAGCGGGAGGCCTTAGGAATGAGCAGTTCTTC
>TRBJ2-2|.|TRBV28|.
CASSLFPGELFF
TGTGCCAGCAGTTTATTCCCCGGGGAGCTGTTTTTT
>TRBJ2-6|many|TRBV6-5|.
CASSAVQGLSGANVLTF
TGTGCCAGCAGTGCAGTACAGGGTCTCTCTGGGGCCAACGTCCTGACTTTC
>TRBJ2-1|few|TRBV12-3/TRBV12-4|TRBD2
CASSLGILAGGYNEQFF
TGTGCCAGCAGTTTAGGGATTTTAGCGGGAGGATACAATGAGCAGTTCTTC
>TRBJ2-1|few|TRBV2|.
CASKDSSYNEQFF
TGTGCCAGCAAGGACAGTAGCTACAATGAGCAGTTCTTC
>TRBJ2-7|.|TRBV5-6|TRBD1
CASSPRDRAEQYF
TGTGCCAGCAGCCCCCGGGACAGGGCCGAGCAGTACTTC
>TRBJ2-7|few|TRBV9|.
CASSEGDGLAASYEQYF
TGTGCCAGCAGCGAGGGGGACGGGCTAGCGGCTAGCTACGAGCAGTACTTC
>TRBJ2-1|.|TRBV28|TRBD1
CASSVGGQRDNEQFF
TGTGCCAGCAGTGTAGGGGGACAGAGAGACAATGAGCAGTTCTTC
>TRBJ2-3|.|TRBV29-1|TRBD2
CSVTGTSGSADTQYF
TGCAGCGTGACCGGGACTAGCGGGAGTGCAGATACGCAGTATTTT
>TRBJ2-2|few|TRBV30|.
CAYKTGNTGELFF
TGTGCCTATAAGACAGGGAACACCGGGGAGCTGTTTTTT
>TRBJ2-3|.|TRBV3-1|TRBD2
CASSQDQQRGTQYF
TGTGCCAGCAGCCAAGATCAGCAGCGGGGTACGCAGTATTTT
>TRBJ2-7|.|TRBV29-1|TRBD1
CSVSGQGSYEQYF
TGCAGCGTTTCGGGACAGGGTTCCTACGAGCAGTACTTC
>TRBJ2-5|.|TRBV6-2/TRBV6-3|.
CASRPRPGAQYF
TGTGCCAGCAGGCCTAGGCCAGGGGCCCAGTACTTC
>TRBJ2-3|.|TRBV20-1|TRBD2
CSAGPGLAGDLTDTQYF
TGCAGTGCCGGGCCGGGACTAGCGGGAGATTTGACAGATACGCAGTATTTT
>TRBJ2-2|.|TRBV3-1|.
CASSSRQWNTGELFF
TGTGCCAGCAGTTCGCGACAGTGGAACACCGGGGAGCTGTTTTTT
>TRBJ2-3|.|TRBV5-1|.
CASSLEGGTATDTQYF
TGCGCCAGCAGCTTGGAGGGGGGGACAGCCACAGATACGCAGTATTTT
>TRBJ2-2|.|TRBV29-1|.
CSVEAGELFF
TGCAGCGTTGAAGCCGGGGAGCTGTTTTTT
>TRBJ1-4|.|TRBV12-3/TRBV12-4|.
CASSLGGVSGEKLFF
TGTGCCAGCAGTTTAGGTGGGGTTTCGGGTGAAAAACTGTTTTTT
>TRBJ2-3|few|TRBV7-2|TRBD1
CASTSGGEVFTDTQYF
TGTGCCAGCACCTCAGGGGGTGAGGTTTTCACAGATACGCAGTATTTT
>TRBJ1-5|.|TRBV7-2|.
CASSQFLLGSNQPQHF
TGTGCCAGCAGCCAATTTTTGCTCGGGAGCAATCAGCCCCAGCATTTT
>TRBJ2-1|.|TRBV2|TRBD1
CASSRDRAAEQFF
TGTGCCAGCAGCCGGGACAGGGCCGCTGAGCAGTTCTTC
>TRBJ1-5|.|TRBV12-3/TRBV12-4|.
CASSRQGIGNQPQHF
TGTGCCAGCAGTCGGCAGGGTATCGGCAATCAGCCCCAGCATTTT
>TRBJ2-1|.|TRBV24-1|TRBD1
CATSDPSRDRVSEQFF
TGTGCCACCAGTGATCCGTCCCGGGACAGGGTTAGTGAGCAGTTCTTC
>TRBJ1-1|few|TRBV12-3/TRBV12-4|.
CASSLGTGFVFRDTEAFF
TGTGCCAGCAGTTTAGGCACAGGGTTCGTTTTCCGGGACACTGAAGCTTTCTTT
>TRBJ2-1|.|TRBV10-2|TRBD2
CASRASGGQSYNEQFF
TGCGCCAGCAGGGCTAGCGGAGGGCAATCCTACAATGAGCAGTTCTTC